Each of the 29 T cell receptor beta chains below was sequenced from the same sample in a study of human T cells and chemical hapten exposure. A single record per CDR3 protein comes from TCRdb applying MiXCR to the RACE reads. Found here are tens of thousands of distinct CDR3 sequences, around 7% of them singletons; the top ten hold roughly 1.4%. The sample's time point: patch test 2, 6 weeks after DPC sensitization. Documented treatment: therapeutic diphenylcyclopropenone sensitization with weekly scalp DPC. Here the sequenced sample was whole blood, taken in connection with sensitization to the hapten diphenylcyclopropenone (DPC). The receptors derive from a woman aged 25 to 39 with alopecia areata. Some clones in this sample may be carry-over from other donors' samples.

This clonotype was recorded many times. The chain uses TRBV14 and TRBJ1-4; D not resolved. This CDR3 contains 12 residues. The V gene lost 1 base and the J gene lost 5 bases, with 2 bases spanning the gap. The germline V gene has CDR1 SGHDN and CDR2 FVKESK. The CDR3 protein is CASSQGNEKLFF. Here the CDR3 DNA reads TGTGCCAGCAGCCAAGGAAATGAAAAACTGTTTTTT. Full variable domain (missing parts from reference TRBV14 and TRBJ1-4): EAGVTQFPSHSVIEKGQTVTLRCDPISGHDNLYWYRRVMGKEIKFLLHFVKESKQDESGMPNNRFLAERTGGTYSTLKVQPAELEDSGVYFCASSQGNEKLFFGSGTQLSVL.

This clonotype has ten or more counts. The chain is built from TRBV3-1 and TRBJ2-3; the D is unclear. Germline V gene data show CDR1 as LGHDT and CDR2 as YNNKEL (reference sequence). This CDR3 is built from 13 residues. Deletions cut 6 bases from V and 2 bases from J, with 9 bases between. The CDR3: CASRPPYTDTQYF. The CDR3 nucleotides read TGTGCCAGCAGACCCCCTTACACAGATACGCAGTATTTT.

This clonotype has a handful of counts. V is TRBV5-1 and J is TRBJ2-1, with 9 bases fitting TRBD2. The CDR3 totals 14 residues. V lost 2 bases and J lost 8; bases outside the gene matches: 5. Germline lookup yields CDR1 SGHRS and CDR2 YFSETQ. The DNA of the CDR3 is TGCGCCAGCAGCTTTAGCGGGGGTAGAGATGAGCAGTTCTTC. It codes for CASSFSGGRDEQFF.

The chain has TRBV13 and TRBJ1-1; D not resolved. CDR1 is PRHDT and CDR2 is FYEKMQ in the germline V gene (reference sequence). CDR3 length equals 11 residues. Trimming removed 6 bases from V and 6 bases from J, with 8 bases in between. The CDR3 DNA sequence: TGTGCCAGCAGAAGCATGGCTGAAGCTTTCTTT. Amino acid sequence: CASRSMAEAFF.

This clonotype was counted at least ten times. The chain joins TRBV12-3 or TRBV12-4 to TRBJ2-1; D may be TRBD1 (5 bases). This CDR3 has 15 amino acids. V was shortened by 5 bases and J by 8 bases, with 19 bases between the two germline ends. The CDR3: CASSPPPEGVHEQFF. The CDR3 DNA follows: TGTGCCAGCAGTCCCCCCCCAGAAGGGGTGCATGAGCAGTTCTTC.

This clonotype was picked up many times. The chain is built from TRBV28 and TRBJ1-1, with 9 nucleotides matching TRBD1. J lost 6 bases, V lost 2 bases, and 10 bases had no gene match. Looked up from germline, CDR1 is MDHEN and CDR2 is SYDVKM. This CDR3 spans 16 amino acids. CDR3 residues: CASSLPTGQGGAEAFF. In DNA form, the CDR3 reads TGTGCCAGCAGTTTACCCACGGGACAGGGAGGGGCTGAAGCTTTCTTT. Combining the CDR3 with reference TRBV28 and TRBJ1-1 gives the whole variable domain DVKVTQSSRYLVKRTGEKVFLECVQDMDHENMFWYRQDPGLGLRLIYFSYDVKMKEKGDIPEGYSVSREKKERFSLILESASTNQTSMYLCASSLPTGQGGAEAFFGQGTRLTVV.

The table lists this clonotype with many counts. The CDR3 spells CASSPSGGLNEQFF. The CDR3 nucleotides read TGTGCCAGCAGCCCTAGCGGGGGGTTGAATGAGCAGTTCTTC. V and J are TRBV3-1 and TRBJ2-1; the match to TRBD2 covers 11 bases. The V and J ends lost 4 bases and 7 bases, in that order; junction bases with no gene match: 3. There are 14 residues in the CDR3. Germline lookup yields CDR1 LGHDT and CDR2 YNNKEL (reference sequence).

This chain links TRBV5-6 with TRBJ1-2, with D maybe TRBD1 (5 bases). Trimming left V 4 bases short and J 1 base short, with 32 bases between. The germline V gene has CDR1 SGHDT and CDR2 YYEEEE. This CDR3 spans 21 amino acids. CDR3 sequence reads: CASSRTTSGTPLEVFNYGYTF. Written as DNA, the CDR3 is TGTGCCAGCAGCCGGACTACTTCCGGGACCCCGTTGGAGGTGTTTAACTATGGCTACACCTTC.

Many counts were recorded for this clonotype. The J gene is TRBJ1-1, the V gene TRBV21-1; the D segment call TRBD1 is taken from the table without a DNA check. TRBV21-1 is deemed a pseudogene. The CDR3 covers 17 residues. CDR3 sequence: CASSKGRQGFTGAEAFF. The CDR3 DNA follows: TGTGCCAGCAGCAAAGGTCGACAGGGCTTTACTGGAGCTGAAGCTTTCTTT.

The sample holds a few counts of this clonotype. V is TRBV5-6 and J is TRBJ1-1, with D perhaps TRBD1 (6 bases). The length of the CDR3 is 20 residues. CDR1 and CDR2 from the germline V gene are SGHDT and YYEEEE. Trimming removed 5 bases from V and 0 bases from J, with 29 bases in between. The CDR3, as DNA: TGTGCCAGCAGAGGTACAGGGTACCTTGGCGCCCAACCCGTGAACACTGAAGCTTTCTTT. This encodes CASRGTGYLGAQPVNTEAFF.

A note on this clonotype: A much larger clone differs by one base, so this may be a read error. The CDR3 spells CASSSPGQGSWDSALHF. The CDR3 DNA follows: TGTGCCAGCAGCTCACCGGGACAGGGGTCTTGGGATTCAGCCCTCCACTTT. V is TRBV5-4 and J is TRBJ1-6; 10 bases are shared with TRBD1. There are 17 residues in the CDR3. Germline CDR1 reads SGHNT; CDR2 reads YYREEE (reference sequence).

This clonotype was seen ten or more times. The gene calls are TRBV2 and TRBJ2-6; 7 nucleotides agree with TRBD2. The V gene end was trimmed by 2 bases and the J gene end by 2 bases; junction bases not matched to a gene: 0. The CDR3 consists of 15 residues. Germline V lookup: CDR1 SNHLY, CDR2 FYNNEI. CDR3 bases: TGTGCCAGCAGTGAACGGGGGGCTGGGGCCAACGTCCTGACTTTC. It encodes CASSERGAGANVLTF. Combining the CDR3 with reference TRBV2 and TRBJ2-6 gives the whole variable domain EPEVTQTPSHQVTQMGQEVILRCVPISNHLYFYWYRQILGQKVEFLVSFYNNEISEKSEIFDDQFSVERPDGSNFTLKIRSTKLEDSAMYFCASSERGAGANVLTFGAGSRLTVL.

This clonotype appeared many times. The genes are TRBV20-1 and TRBJ2-3; D is possibly TRBD1 or TRBD2 (5 bases each). Trimming pared 6 bases from V and 5 bases from J, leaving 15 bases between. The CDR3 consists of 13 residues. Germline values: CDR1 DFQATT, CDR2 SNEGSKA (reference sequence). The DNA for the CDR3 is TGCAGTGCCACCTGGGGGTTAAAAGATACGCAGTATTTT. It translates to CSATWGLKDTQYF.

This clonotype was recorded many times. The chain carries TRBV5-6 and TRBJ1-1; perhaps TRBD1 as D (6 bases). Germline-derived CDR1 and CDR2 are SGHDT and YYEEEE. The V and J ends lost 1 base and 5 bases respectively, with 15 bases between them. The CDR3 runs 15 residues. The CDR3 reads CASSLQEQGGTEAFF. In DNA form, the CDR3 reads TGTGCCAGCAGCTTGCAAGAACAGGGAGGGACTGAAGCTTTCTTT.

This clonotype was detected ten times or more. The rearrangement uses TRBV3-1 and TRBJ2-7; 9 bases line up with TRBD1. From germline, CDR1 is LGHDT and CDR2 YNNKEL (reference sequence). After removal of 4 bases from V and 8 bases from J, the junction contained 12 bases not matched to a gene. The CDR3 loop spans 15 amino acids. The CDR3 protein is CASSPFGTGTVQQYF. Written as DNA, the CDR3 is TGTGCCAGCAGCCCCTTTGGGACAGGGACAGTTCAGCAGTACTTC.

This clonotype was counted between two and nine times. The rearrangement uses TRBV6-1 and TRBJ1-1; D is possibly TRBD1 (6 bases). The CDR3 consists of 16 residues. Trimming pared 5 bases from V and 0 bases from J, leaving 16 bases between. Germline values: CDR1 MNHNS, CDR2 SASEGT. The CDR3 loop is CASSRDGTNLNTEAFF. The CDR3 region has the DNA TGTGCCAGCAGTCGGGACGGGACAAATCTGAACACTGAAGCTTTCTTT.

Many counts were recorded for this clonotype. The rearrangement uses TRBV12-3 or TRBV12-4 and TRBJ1-2; D is perhaps TRBD1 (5 bases). The V and J ends lost 2 bases and 8 bases respectively, with 18 bases between them. The CDR3 runs to 15 residues. The CDR3 protein is CASSLKGTLLEGYTF. The CDR3 DNA reads TGTGCCAGCAGTTTAAAGGGGACTTTACTCGAGGGCTACACCTTC.

Ten or more counts support this clonotype. This chain connects TRBV12-3 or TRBV12-4 to TRBJ2-1; 7 nucleotides match TRBD1. The trim removed 3 bases at V and 6 bases at J, leaving 14 bases unmatched. CDR3 length: 17 amino acids. The CDR3 nucleotides are TGTGCCAGCAGTTTTGACTACCGACAGGGCGGAGGCAATGAGCAGTTCTTC. As protein: CASSFDYRQGGGNEQFF.

This clonotype has a count of ten or more. CDR3 nucleotide sequence: TGTGCCAGCAGGATTAGCGGGAACACTGAAGCTTTCTTT. Amino acids: CASRISGNTEAFF. V usage is TRBV7-8 and J usage is TRBJ1-1; no clear D. The CDR3 runs to 13 residues. Trimming shortened V by 6 bases and J by 1 base, and 9 bases separated the two germline ends. Germline V gives CDR1 SGHVS, CDR2 FQNEAQ. The variable domain in full, completed from reference TRBV7-8 and TRBJ1-1, reads GAGVSQSPRYKVAKRGQDVALRCDPISGHVSLFWYQQALGQGPEFLTYFQNEAQLDKSGLPSDRFFAERPEGSVSTLKIQRTQQEDSAVYLCASRISGNTEAFFGQGTRLTVV.

The table lists this clonotype with a few counts. The V and J genes are TRBV15 and TRBJ1-4; unclear D gene. CDR1 is LNHNV, CDR2 YYDKDF, per germline (reference sequence). The V gene lost 2 bases and the J gene lost 2 bases, with 9 bases spanning the gap. The CDR3 totals 15 residues. CDR3 in DNA: TGTGCCACCAGCAGACTAGGGTGGACTAATGAAAAACTGTTTTTT. This sequence encodes CATSRLGWTNEKLFF.

This clonotype showed up many times. The chain has TRBV6-2 or TRBV6-3 and TRBJ1-2, with D unresolved. V was pared by 6 bases and J by 1 base, with 12 bases between. The CDR3 consists of 14 residues. Germline loops: CDR1 MNHEY, CDR2 SVGEGT. This chain's CDR3 is CASRVDGINYGYTF. The CDR3 bases are TGTGCCAGCAGGGTAGACGGAATTAACTATGGCTACACCTTC.

The rearrangement links TRBV27 to TRBJ1-6; tentatively, D is TRBD1 (5 bases). The CDR3 has 12 amino acids. The ends were cut back, 7 bases at V and 6 bases at J, with 7 bases in the middle. From germline, CDR1 is MNHEY and CDR2 SMNVEV (reference sequence). The CDR3 coding sequence is TGTGCCAGCACAGGGTTTAATTCACCCCTCCACTTT. Amino acids: CASTGFNSPLHF.

This clonotype turned up a few times. The chain couples TRBV20-1 to TRBJ2-7; 10 nucleotides match TRBD2. This CDR3 is built from 14 residues. Looked up from germline, CDR1 is DFQATT and CDR2 is SNEGSKA (reference sequence). With 6 bases clipped from V and 2 bases from J, the junction kept 7 bases outside the gene matches. The CDR3 sequence: CSAKSGGGPYEQYF. CDR3 coding DNA: TGCAGTGCCAAAAGCGGGGGGGGACCCTACGAGCAGTACTTC.

This clonotype was detected ten times or more. The rearrangement joins TRBV12-3 or TRBV12-4 to TRBJ2-3; D perhaps matches TRBD1 (5 bases). The V gene lost 6 bases and the J gene lost 1 base, with 17 bases spanning the gap. The CDR3 is 16 residues long. In DNA form, the CDR3 reads TGTGCCAGCAGCCCCCCTAGGGGCGCGGGCACAGATACGCAGTATTTT. Its protein product is CASSPPRGAGTDTQYF.

Only a few counts were recorded for this clonotype. V is TRBV12-3 or TRBV12-4 and J is TRBJ1-4; D gene ambiguous. V was clipped by 7 bases and J by 8 bases, with 14 bases between them. There are 13 residues in the CDR3. CDR3 protein: CASTWTGREKLFF. The CDR3 DNA follows: TGTGCCAGCACCTGGACTGGAAGGGAAAAACTGTTTTTT.

This clonotype came up a few times. This chain links TRBV12-3 or TRBV12-4 with TRBJ1-1; the D is unclear. This CDR3 region has 15 residues. V lost 5 bases and J lost 2, with 15 bases in between. CDR3 in DNA: TGTGCCAGCAGTCATCCTGGCGGGAGTAACACTGAAGCTTTCTTT. Its translation: CASSHPGGSNTEAFF.

This clonotype was seen ten or more times. V is TRBV25-1 and J is TRBJ2-3; D is perhaps TRBD2 (5 bases). The CDR3 is 13 residues long. CDR1 is MGHDK and CDR2 is SYGVNS in the germline V gene. Trimming pared 3 bases from V and 8 bases from J, leaving 12 bases between. This chain's CDR3 is CASSDRISGTQYF. CDR3 DNA: TGTGCCAGCAGTGATCGCATCAGCGGTACGCAGTATTTT.

By sample fraction, this clonotype is large. The chain carries TRBV30 and TRBJ2-6; the D call may be TRBD1 or TRBD2 (5 bases each). The CDR3 length is 14 residues. V lost 5 bases, J lost 2 bases, and 10 bases lay in between. Germline V gene sequence: CDR1 GTSNPN, CDR2 SVGIG (reference sequence). This chain's CDR3 is CAWQGPAGANVLTF. Here the CDR3 DNA reads TGTGCCTGGCAGGGACCTGCTGGGGCCAACGTCCTGACTTTC. Full variable domain (missing parts from reference TRBV30 and TRBJ2-6): SQTIHQWPATLVQPVGSPLSLECTVEGTSNPNLYWYRQAAGRGLQLLFYSVGIGQISSEVPQNLSASRPQDRQFILSSKKLLLSDSGFYLCAWQGPAGANVLTFGAGSRLTVL.

In this sample, this clonotype turned up a few times. This chain joins TRBV10-3 and TRBJ1-2; 8 bases align to TRBD1. This CDR3 has 19 amino acids. The V gene's germline CDR1 is ENHRY and CDR2 SYGVKD. After removal of 2 bases from V and 7 bases from J, the junction contained 21 bases not matched to a gene. This CDR3 reads CAISEGRGGRGQIFCGYTF. The CDR3 coding sequence is TGTGCCATCAGTGAGGGAAGGGGAGGCAGGGGGCAGATCTTCTGTGGCTACACCTTC.